Below, one T cell receptor beta chain is given with its context. This clone's antigen is unknown. Per-base qualities were not stored, and no clone one base away is much larger. TCRbeta CDR3 regions were amplified from genomic DNA using the immunoSEQ Assay, a bias-controlled multiplex PCR. The original methods were these. The number of nucleated cells in each sample was estimated from the amplification of reference gene primers within the assay. To quantify the absolute abundance of each unique TCRbeta CDR3 rearrangement, sequence reads were collapsed and filtered. For each sample, productive Simpson clonality was calculated by taking the square root of Simpson's diversity index across productive rearrangements. Drawn from immuneACCESS, this table holds only the in-frame rearrangements with V and J called that TCRdb kept. Clones are partly lost; checked studies trace under half to an unresolved V gene and leave the rest unexplained. V, J and clone size were drawn from that table, and D and trimming were deduced from the DNA. This sample gives 150,000 to 200,000 clones in total; over 65% of them show up just once. Around a sixth of the sample is held by the ten biggest clonotypes.

This sample is part of a study of blood T cell repertoires in COVID-19 (dated by TCRdb to 2019 to 2021). About the full investigation: Collaborator samples came from the United States, Italy and Spain and covered acute and convalescent phases of COVID-19. HLA class I and class II types, where available, came from metadata supplied by the sample provider rather than from assay-based typing. The dataset comprised deeply sampled blood TCRbeta repertoires from subjects exposed to, actively infected with, or recovered from COVID-19. A freely available public database, intended as a resource for researchers studying the immune response to SARS-CoV-2, is where the repertoires were released. The prospective study material was composed of cDNA or gDNA derived from T cells, B-cell-depleted T cells, or PBMCs. The samples were drawn from two sources: the first 160 participants of the ongoing ImmuneRACE study, and 1,254 subjects contributed by 6 global collaborators. Nearly every sample came with metadata listing a de-identified subject ID, COVID-19 status, age in years and sex.

The study at large found these results: How much clinical and demographic metadata was included differed by source and by participant, and the metadata was provided uncurated.

One collaborating source in Seattle enrolled patients while the patients were actively infected and followed the patients over time throughout the course of disease. Collaborating institutions collected whole blood in K2EDTA tubes following their own protocols. Collaborator samples were shipped for TCRbeta analysis as frozen whole blood, isolated PBMCs, or DNA extracted from either sample type. From a lookup of the germline V gene, CDR1 and CDR2 are LGHNA and YSLEER. Spanning cysteine to phenylalanine, the CDR3 consists of 15 amino acids. Only the CDR3 part of the read is kept: 45 bases, read in frame from the first base. Trimming accounts for 1 base at V and 6 bases at J, while the number of junction bases matched to no gene is 5.

Here the chain combines TRBV4-3 and TRBJ2-2, and 7 bases in between align with TRBD1. The receptor was isolated from a person between 65 and 79 years old with COVID-19, enrolled during active disease. The sequencing input was peripheral blood. The CDR3: CASSQGQGSAGELFF. The nucleotide sequence reads as follows: TGCGCCAGCAGCCAAGGACAGGGTTCGGCCGGGGAGCTGTTTTTT.